The source of this TCR beta chain is a study of cytomegalovirus exposure and HLA in healthy donors. General study findings and limits: Across HLA loci, a later analysis found differing TCR association rates, with DRB1 most and HLA-C fewest. In a later analysis, parvovirus B19, influenza, CMV and Epstein-Barr virus appeared linked to several top co-occurrence clusters. Productive status was seen about 90% or about 30% of the time for most TCR beta V segments in an earlier analysis. It was reportedly the case that the classifier diagnosed cytomegalovirus status with high specificity and sensitivity.

The PCR employed 60 Vbeta primers together with 13 Jbeta primers. The data were produced by immunoSEQ multiplex PCR, yet TCRdb's version contains in-frame clones alone and is incomplete. The data hold roughly 200,000 clones, with approximately 78% observed a single time. This CDR3 is 14 amino acids long. The V gene's germline CDR1 is SQVTM and CDR2 ANQGSEA. V was pared by 0 bases and J by 11 bases, with 19 bases between. Turning to this clone: Its antigen is not identified.

Source material: PBMCs. The sequence was collected from a middle-aged woman in good health and CMV-seronegative. The genes are TRBV29-1 and TRBJ1-2; D not certain. CDR3 region: CSVEDWAIFPPYTF. CDR3 nucleotide sequence: TGCAGCGTTGAAGATTGGGCAATCTTCCCCCCTTACACCTTC. The variable domain in full, completed from reference TRBV29-1 and TRBJ1-2, reads SAVISQKPSRDICQRGTSLTIQCQVDSQVTMMFWYRQQPGQSLTLIATANQGSEATYESGFVIDKFPISRPNLTFSTLTVSNMSPEDSSIYLCSVEDWAIFPPYTFGSGTRLTVV.